Below, one T cell receptor (beta chain) is given with its context. This sample is part of a study of cytomegalovirus exposure and HLA in healthy donors. The PCR ran on 60 Vbeta and 13 Jbeta primers. Only in-frame clones appear in the TCRdb table, and some are missing; sequencing was by immunoSEQ multiplex PCR. The repertoire holds approximately 88,000 clones, with 55% to 75% as singletons. In germline, CDR1 is MNHNS, CDR2 SASEGT. The CDR3 totals 14 residues. V trimming: 4 bases; J trimming: 5 bases; junction bases outside the gene matches: 8. The chain couples TRBV6-1 to TRBJ2-7; the match to TRBD1 covers 7 bases. The sequencing input was PBMCs. The clonotype comes from a man aged 60 to 69 in good health and CMV-seronegative. This chain's CDR3 is CASSGVDRLNEQYF. The CDR3 DNA is TGTGCCAGCAGTGGGGTGGACAGGCTCAACGAGCAGTACTTC.